The clone carrying this T cell receptor (beta chain) was found many times. This record belongs to a study of T cells in Graves' hyperthyroidism and ophthalmopathy. Patients showing uncontrolled infection, other autoimmune disease, pregnancy or lactation were ineligible. J was trimmed by 1 base and V by 3 bases; bases with no gene match: 13. This CDR3 is 18 amino acids long. Germline CDR1 is SGHKS and CDR2 is YYEKEE (reference sequence). TCR beta CDR3 regions were amplified from RNA transcripts. The TCR CDR3 first-round RT-PCR relied on the HTBI primer set. From the multiplex PCR reads, TCRdb called clonotypes with MiXCR, one entry per CDR3 protein. The sample holds about 770,000 distinct CDR3 sequences, approximately 19% seen once.

This clonotype originated in a woman aged 50 to 60 with Graves' hyperthyroidism that later progressed to Graves' ophthalmopathy. The chain is built from TRBV5-5 and TRBJ1-5; 7 nucleotides line up with TRBD1. The sample taken for sequencing was blood. The CDR3 nucleotides are TGTGCCAGCAGCTCGGACAGGCCCTATTATAAGAGCAATCAGCCCCAGCATTTT. Its translation is CASSSDRPYYKSNQPQHF.